Sequencing of this TCR beta chain was carried out in a study of blood T cell repertoires in COVID-19. As for the study in general: The United States, Italy and Spain provided the acute and convalescent COVID-19 samples.

Germline CDR1 reads LNHDA; CDR2 reads SQIVND (reference sequence). The V and J ends lost 8 bases and 6 bases, in that order; junction bases with no gene match: 7. This CDR3 region has 15 residues. The data were produced by immunoSEQ multiplex PCR, yet TCRdb's version contains in-frame clones alone and is incomplete. Among about 130,000 clones, around three quarters were seen once, and the ten largest hold about a tenth. The sequence came from a human donor in a cohort sampled during active COVID-19. V and J are TRBV19 and TRBJ2-1, with TRBD2 matching 13 bases. The sequencing sample was made of peripheral blood. CDR3 in DNA: TGTGCCAGTGCATTGACTAGCGGGGGGCTCAATGAGCAGTTCTTC. Translation: CASALTSGGLNEQFF.